This T cell receptor (beta chain) was retrieved from a study of T-cell reconstitution after alpha-beta-depleted transplantation in children (dated by TCRdb to the mid-2010s). As for the study more broadly: T-cell immune reconstitution after TCRalphabeta/CD19-depleted allogeneic hematopoietic cell transplantation in children was quantitatively tracked in the study by means of TCR repertoire profiling.

In this sample, this clonotype turned up a few times. The antigen this receptor binds is unknown. No much larger clone exists at a distance of one base, and base qualities are not known. The paper as a whole reports these results and caveats: The frequencies of hyperexpanded clones fell over the following months, and after one year, T-cell counts and TCRbeta diversity were mostly attributed to newly produced T cells. In some patients, the high TCRbeta diversity seen at day 60 was put down to recipient T cells and intrathymic progenitors that had survived conditioning. The apparently early recovery of alphabetaT-cell counts about two months after transplant reportedly depended on only several hundred rapidly expanded clones that came from non-depleted graft cells.

Libraries were built with PCR. Sequencing relied on an Illumina HiSeq 2500. Molecular barcoding was employed in the preparation of TCR libraries, with unique molecular identifiers being used to normalize TCRbeta repertoire quantification. TCRdb reanalyzed the raw reads on its own, using fastp at Q25 for trimming and MiXCR for clone calling, and kept in-frame beta chains. Each CDR3 protein appears once, grouped with its most common genes and DNA. This sample is represented by about 200,000 distinct CDR3 sequences; 7% to 9% of them were singletons. The top ten clones comprise under 40% of the sample. The CDR3, cysteine through phenylalanine, is 14 amino acids long. Just the 42-base CDR3 DNA is kept, in frame starting at base 1. After removal of 6 bases from V and 2 bases from J, the junction retains 5 bases not matched to a gene. Taken from the germline V gene (reference sequence), the CDR1 and CDR2 loops are DFQATT and SNEGSKA.

The treatment or condition label on this specimen signifies: allogeneic hematopoietic cell transplantation with graft depleted of TCRalphabeta T cells and CD19 B cells. The transplant recipients were children given TCRalphabeta/CD19-depleted allogeneic hematopoietic cell grafts. The source was PBMCs, mostly from graft donor cells, collected 360 days after TCRalphabeta/CD19-depleted stem cell transplant. The clonotype comes from a male patient between 2 and 15 years old who had a stem cell transplant for acute myeloid leukemia, so the T cells may come from the graft donor. The V gene is TRBV20-1 and the J gene is TRBJ2-5; 11 of the junction bases match TRBD2. The nucleotides read TGCAGTGCAGCCGGGACTAGCGGACAAGAGACCCAGTACTTC. This sequence encodes CSAAGTSGQETQYF.